This T cell receptor (beta chain) emerged from a study of beta chain features in type 1 diabetes. Study-level findings and limits: Significant though moderate, a shortening of TCRB CDR3s appeared in all four CD4+ subsets of Type 1 diabetes patients. Cells with high TCR expression could be over-represented by cDNA sequencing.

A note on this clone: Antigen unknown.

Sorted populations all exceeded 98% purity. The CDR3 totals 15 residues. Losses at the gene ends were 6 bases for V and 5 bases for J; bases not matched to a gene: 4. The V gene's germline CDR1 is SEHNR and CDR2 FQNEAQ (reference sequence). As every portion of the isolated RNA was reverse transcribed, the sequencing read expressed TCRB transcripts. The repertoire was sequenced with immunoSEQ multiplex PCR; TCRdb's copy has only in-frame clones and lacks some. The table lists 400,000 or so clones, approximately 12% of them singletons. The TCR comes from a woman aged 18-35 years with type 1 diabetes. The chain carries TRBV7-9 and TRBJ2-2; 12 nucleotides agree with TRBD1. Specimen: naive CD4+ T cells from blood. This CDR3 reads CASSRDRGQTGELFF. CDR3 DNA: TGTGCCAGCAGTCGGGACAGGGGGCAAACCGGGGAGCTGTTTTTT. Together with reference TRBV7-9 and TRBJ2-2, the CDR3 gives the full variable domain: DTGVSQNPRHKITKRGQNVTFRCDPISEHNRLYWYRQTLGQGPEFLTYFQNEAQLEKSRLLSDRFSAERPKGSFSTLEIQRTEQGDSAMYLCASSRDRGQTGELFFGEGSRLTVL.